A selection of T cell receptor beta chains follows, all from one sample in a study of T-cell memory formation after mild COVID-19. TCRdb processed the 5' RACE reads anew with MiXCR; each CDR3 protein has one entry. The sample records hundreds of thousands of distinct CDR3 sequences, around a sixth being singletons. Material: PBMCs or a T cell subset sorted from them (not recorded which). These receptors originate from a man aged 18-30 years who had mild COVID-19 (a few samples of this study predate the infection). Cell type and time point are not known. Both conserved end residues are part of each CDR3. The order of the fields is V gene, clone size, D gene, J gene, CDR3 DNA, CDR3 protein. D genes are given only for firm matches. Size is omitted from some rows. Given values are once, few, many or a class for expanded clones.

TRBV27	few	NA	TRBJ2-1	TGTGCCAGCAGTTCTAATCATCTTAAGCAGTTCTTC	CASSSNHLKQFF
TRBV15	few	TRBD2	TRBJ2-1	TGTGCCACCAGCAGAGCTCCGGGGCTAGCGGGTTCGTATGAGCAGTTCTTC	CATSRAPGLAGSYEQFF
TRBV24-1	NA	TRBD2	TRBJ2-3	TGTGCCACCAGTGATGGGCGGGGGTCGCATACGCAGTATTTT	CATSDGRGSHTQYF
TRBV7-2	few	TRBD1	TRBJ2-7	TGTGCCAGCAGCCTCGGGACAGATTACTCCTACGAGCAGTACTTC	CASSLGTDYSYEQYF
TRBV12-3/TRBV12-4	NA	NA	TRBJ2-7	TGTGCCAGCAGTAGCGGCGGGGCCTACGAGCAGTACTTC	CASSSGGAYEQYF
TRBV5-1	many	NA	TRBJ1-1	TGCGCCAGCAGCTTGTGGGGGGGGAACACTGAAGCTTTCTTT	CASSLWGGNTEAFF
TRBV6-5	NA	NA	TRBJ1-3	TGTGCCAGCAGATACCAGGGTTACTCTGGAAACACCATATATTTT	CASRYQGYSGNTIYF
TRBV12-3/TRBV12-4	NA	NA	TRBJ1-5	TGTGCCAGCAGTCCCGCAGTCCGACAGCCCCAGCATTTT	CASSPAVRQPQHF
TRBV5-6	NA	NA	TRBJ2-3	TGTGCCAGCAGCTTGGAAGGGGTTACGCAGTATTTT	CASSLEGVTQYF
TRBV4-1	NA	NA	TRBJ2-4	TGCGCCAGCAGCCAACAAACAGGGGGGGCCGTCAAAAACATTCAGTACTTC	CASSQQTGGAVKNIQYF
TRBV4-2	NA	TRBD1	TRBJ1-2	TGTGCCAGCAGCCTAGCCGGGACAGGGACGACGGGCTACACCTTC	CASSLAGTGTTGYTF
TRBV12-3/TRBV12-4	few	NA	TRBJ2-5	TGTGCCAGCAGTTCTACACGGCACCCGTACCAAGAGACCCAGTACTTC	CASSSTRHPYQETQYF
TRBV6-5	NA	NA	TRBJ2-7	TGTGCCAGCAGCCACGGGTTCCACGAGCAGTACTTC	CASSHGFHEQYF
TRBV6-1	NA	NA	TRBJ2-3	TGTGCCAGCAGGCGACCGGTCACAGATACGCAGTATTTT	CASRRPVTDTQYF
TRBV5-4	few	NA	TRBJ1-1	TGTGCCAGCAGCGATCGGGGTGAAGCTTTCTTT	CASSDRGEAFF
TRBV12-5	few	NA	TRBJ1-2	TGTGCTAGTGGTTCCGAGGGAGCGGGCTACACCTTC	CASGSEGAGYTF
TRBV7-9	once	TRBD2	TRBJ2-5	TGTGCCAGCAGCTTAGGATCCAGCGGGGGGGCTACGGAGACCCAGTACTTC	CASSLGSSGGATETQYF
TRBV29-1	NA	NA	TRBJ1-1	TGCAGCGTTGACTCTGGGACTGAAGCTTTCTTT	CSVDSGTEAFF
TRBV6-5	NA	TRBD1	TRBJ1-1	TGTGCCAGCAGTTACACCCACGGGACAGCGGACACTGAAGCTTTCTTT	CASSYTHGTADTEAFF
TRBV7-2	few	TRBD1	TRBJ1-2	TGTGCCAGCAGCCCTACCGCGGGACAGGGGTATGGCTACACCTTC	CASSPTAGQGYGYTF
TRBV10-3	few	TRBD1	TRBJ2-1	TGTGCCACCAGGGGGTCCAAGGGGCTCTCCTACAATGAGCAGTTCTTC	CATRGSKGLSYNEQFF
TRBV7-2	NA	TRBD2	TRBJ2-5	TGTGCCAGCAGCTCGCACCTAGCGGGGCAAGAGACCCAGTACTTC	CASSSHLAGQETQYF
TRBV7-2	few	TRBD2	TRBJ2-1	TGTGCCAGCAGCTCAGCGGTAGCGGGGAACGAGCAGTTCTTC	CASSSAVAGNEQFF
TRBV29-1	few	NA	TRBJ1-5	TGCAGCGTCGGTGATATCAATCAGCCCCAGCATTTT	CSVGDINQPQHF
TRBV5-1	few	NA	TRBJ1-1	TGCGCCAGCAGCTTGCCCACTCCACACGGTAACACTGAAGCTTTCTTT	CASSLPTPHGNTEAFF
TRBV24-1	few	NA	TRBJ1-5	TGTGCCACCAGTGAGGGCCGCAGGGGAAGCAATCAGCCCCAGCATTTT	CATSEGRRGSNQPQHF
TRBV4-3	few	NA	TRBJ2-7	TGCGCCAGCAGCCAAGATCGGATGGAGGGCTCCTACGAGCAGTACTTC	CASSQDRMEGSYEQYF
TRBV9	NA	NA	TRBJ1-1	TGTGCCAGCAGCGACCGGGACACCGATATGAACACTGAAGCTTTCTTT	CASSDRDTDMNTEAFF
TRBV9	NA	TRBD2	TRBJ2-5	TGTGCCAGCAGCGTAGGCGCTAGCGGGTCACAAGAGACCCAGTACTTC	CASSVGASGSQETQYF
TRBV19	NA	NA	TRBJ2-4	TGTGCCAGTAGTGGCTCGGGGAGTGGCATTCAGTACTTC	CASSGSGSGIQYF
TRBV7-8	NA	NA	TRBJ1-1	TGTGCCAGCAGCTTAGGACCCCAGAGAGCCGCTTTCTTT	CASSLGPQRAAFF
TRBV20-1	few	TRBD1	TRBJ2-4	TGCAGTGCTCCAGGGACAGGGGATGTAAACATTCAGTACTTC	CSAPGTGDVNIQYF
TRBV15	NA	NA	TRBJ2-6	TGTGCCACCAGCAGAGATGCGGTCTCTGGGGCCAACGTCCTGACTTTC	CATSRDAVSGANVLTF
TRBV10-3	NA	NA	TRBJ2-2	TGTGCCTCCGAGACGGCCCTGAGGGACCGGGAGCTGTTTTTT	CASETALRDRELFF
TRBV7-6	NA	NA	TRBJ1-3	TGTGCCAGCAGCACCAGGCCGGTGAGCTCTGGAAACACCATATATTTT	CASSTRPVSSGNTIYF
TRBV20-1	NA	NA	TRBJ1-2	TGCAGTGCTACCAGGGCGGGGAGGAACTATGGCTACAACTTC	CSATRAGRNYGYNF
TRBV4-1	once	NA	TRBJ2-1	TGCGCCAGCAGCCAAGTTAACGGCCCGGACAATGAGCAGTTCTTC	CASSQVNGPDNEQFF
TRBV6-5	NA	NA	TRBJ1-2	TGTGCCAGCAGTCCCGACTGGCACTATGGCTACACCTTC	CASSPDWHYGYTF
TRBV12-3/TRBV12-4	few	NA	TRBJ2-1	TGTGCCAGCAGTTCGTGGGATGAGCAGTTCTTC	CASSSWDEQFF
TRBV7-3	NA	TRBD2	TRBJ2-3	TGTGCCAGCAGCTTACTCGCGGGGGGGCCTTTAACTGATACGCAGTATTTT	CASSLLAGGPLTDTQYF
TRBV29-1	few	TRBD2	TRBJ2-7	TGCAGCGTGGAAGGACTAGCGGGGGGGCGCGAGCAGTACTTC	CSVEGLAGGREQYF
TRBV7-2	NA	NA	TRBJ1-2	TGTGCCAGCAGCTTAGCGGGCTGGAGGGGCTACACCTTC	CASSLAGWRGYTF
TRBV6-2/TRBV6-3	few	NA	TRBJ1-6	TGTGCCAGCAGCCGGGACTATAATTCACCCCTCAACTTT	CASSRDYNSPLNF
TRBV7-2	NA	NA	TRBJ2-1	TGTGCCAGCAGCTTAGGTTCCGAGAGCTCCTACAATGAGCAGTTCTTC	CASSLGSESSYNEQFF
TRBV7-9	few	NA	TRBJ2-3	TGTGCCAAAACCAGGGGCACAGATACGCAGTATTTT	CAKTRGTDTQYF
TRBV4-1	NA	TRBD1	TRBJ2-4	TGCGCCAGCAGCCTCCGGGACAGGGGGCTTTTCGCCAAAAACATTCAGTACTTC	CASSLRDRGLFAKNIQYF